This T cell receptor (beta chain) was found in a study of PD-1 blockade in classical Hodgkin lymphoma. Overall study results and limits: Reports indicated that newly diagnosed patients had lower baseline TCR diversity than healthy donors did.

Comment on this clone: Its antigen is undetermined. At one end the junction does not follow the germline gene, possibly because of a read error.

The CDR3 consists of 15 residues. CDR1 and CDR2 (germline): MNHEY, SVGAGI. As for time point: newly diagnosed, previously untreated cHL patient sample. Magnetic negative selection purified CD4+ T cells from thawed PBMCs. Profiling relied on immunoSEQ multiplex PCR, and the TCRdb table lists in-frame clones only, not all of them. The sample shows 15,000 to 20,000 clones, over 75% of them seen only once. This sequence originates from a human donor with classical Hodgkin lymphoma. Sequences were obtained from CD4+ T cells from blood. V usage is TRBV6-5 and J usage is TRBJ1-5; TRBD1 is a possible D gene (5 bases). The CDR3 DNA sequence: TGTGCCGGCAGCCCCAGGGTTAGTGGCAATCAGCCCCAGCATTTT. It is translated as CAGSPRVSGNQPQHF.